This TCR beta chain originates from a study of blood T cell repertoires in COVID-19. In the study overall: Donors in the United States, Italy and Spain gave samples during acute or convalescent COVID-19. PBMCs, B-cell-depleted T cells, or T cells provided the cDNA or gDNA that made up the material.

Germline lookup yields CDR1 SGHRS and CDR2 YFSETQ. V gave up 4 bases and J gave up 7 bases; unmatched junction bases: 7. The CDR3 is 15 residues long. The table lists this clone with a count of one. Enrolled during active infection, Seattle patients were then followed longitudinally. Libraries were prepared by immunoSEQ multiplex PCR; TCRdb keeps only in-frame clonotypes and omits some of them. This repertoire shows 250,000 to 350,000 clones, 70% to 85% found once; its top ten account for about 1.5%. Sequencing input: peripheral blood. The chain joins TRBV5-1 to TRBJ2-2; TRBD1 agrees at 10 bases. The receptor was derived from a human donor with COVID-19, enrolled during active disease. The donor label of this sample is uncertain. The CDR3 bases are TGCGCCAGCAGCGGGGGACAGGGGTTGGTCGGGGAGCTGTTTTTT. Encoded protein: CASSGGQGLVGELFF. Full variable domain (outside the CDR3, taken from reference TRBV5-1 and TRBJ2-2): KAGVTQTPRYLIKTRGQQVTLSCSPISGHRSVSWYQQTPGQGLQFLFEYFSETQRNKGNFPGRFSGRQFSNSRSEMNVSTLELGDSALYLCASSGGQGLVGELFFGEGSRLTVL.